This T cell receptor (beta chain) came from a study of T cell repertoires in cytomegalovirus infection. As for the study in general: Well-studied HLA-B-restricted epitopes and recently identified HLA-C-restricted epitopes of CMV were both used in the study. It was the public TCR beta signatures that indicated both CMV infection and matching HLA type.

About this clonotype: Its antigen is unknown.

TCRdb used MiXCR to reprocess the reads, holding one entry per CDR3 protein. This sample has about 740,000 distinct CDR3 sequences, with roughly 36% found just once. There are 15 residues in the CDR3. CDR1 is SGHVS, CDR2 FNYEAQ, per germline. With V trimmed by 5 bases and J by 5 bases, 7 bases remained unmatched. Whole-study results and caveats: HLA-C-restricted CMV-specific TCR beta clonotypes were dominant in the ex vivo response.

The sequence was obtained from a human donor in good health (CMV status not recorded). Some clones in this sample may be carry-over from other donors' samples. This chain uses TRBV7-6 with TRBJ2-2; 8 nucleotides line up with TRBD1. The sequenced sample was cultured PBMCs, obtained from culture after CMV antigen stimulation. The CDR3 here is CASSLRTGQTGELFF. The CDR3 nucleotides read TGTGCCAGCAGCCTCAGGACAGGGCAGACCGGGGAGCTGTTTTTT.